This entry describes one T cell receptor beta chain. Its binding antigen is unknown. No base quality values were provided; no much bigger clone lies one nucleotide off. Peripheral blood CD8+ and CD4+ T cells from healthy donors, Susac syndrome patients and multiple sclerosis patients were profiled using high-throughput TCR beta sequencing. Healthy donors were included as age- and sex-matched controls. CD8+ TEMRA cells were enriched by FACS, while bulk CD8+ and CD4+ T cells were purified by magnetic negative isolation. Blood was collected in EDTA tubes and processed within 24 hours, with PBMCs isolated through density gradient centrifugation. PBMCs intended for TCR sequencing were cryopreserved in liquid nitrogen and thawed later in a water bath at 37 degrees C. A purity of at least 90% was achieved for sorted or isolated CD4+, CD8+ and CD8+ TEMRA cells. There are 12 amino acids in the CDR3, from cysteine to phenylalanine inclusive. Solely the CDR3 DNA is kept, with 36 bases framed from the first base. The germline ends are 5 bases apart after V is trimmed by 8 bases and J by 0 bases.

RNA was extracted using the RNeasy kit, and about 0.45 to 1 ug of the RNA was reverse transcribed with random hexamers. The immunoSEQ multiplex PCR assay, which covers 54 Vbeta and 13 Jbeta segments, was used to amplify TCR beta CDR3 regions. To correct PCR amplification bias, a synthetic template baseline was used for both primer optimization and computational correction. Per the source publication's procedure: Reads were annotated to V, D and J genes per IMGT and analyzed with immunoSEQ Analyzer, keeping only productive sequences. To calculate clonality, Shannon entropy was normalized by log2 of the number of productive unique sequences and then subtracted from one. For each patient and control, public and private clones were evaluated within the 100 most prevalent clones. Clones were defined as Susac-specific when absent from the healthy and MS cohorts, from approximately 1,100 published viral clones and from other ImmuneACCESS disease sequences. The raw public data were reprocessed by TCRdb itself: fastp quality trimming at Q25, MiXCR clonotype calling, in-frame beta chains only. Each entry merges the rows of one CDR3 protein and shows their most common DNA and genes. For this entry, the V and J calls and clone size follow TCRdb and not the study's own pipeline. The table for this sample lists about 120,000 distinct CDR3 sequences; roughly 92% of them were counted only once. Of the sample, about 0.12% is held by the ten largest clones.

This record belongs to a study of CD8 T cells in Susac syndrome (dated by TCRdb to 2018 to 2020). Study-level background: Whether CD8+ T cell activation and differentiation in Susac syndrome was antigen driven was tested using repertoire sequencing. CD8+ T cell repertoire clonality was compared between approximately 12 healthy donors, around 14 Susac syndrome patients and approximately 16 multiple sclerosis patients.

Results the study describes overall, beyond this receptor: The study acknowledged that relatively few individuals were included in the TCR sequencing and HLA analysis.

Specimen: CD8+ T cells from PBMCs. The TCR sequence derives from a human donor in good health. In this chain, TRBV12-3 or TRBV12-4 is recombined with TRBJ1-3, with no confidently assigned D gene. The nucleotides read TGTGCCAGCGGGGACTCTGGAAACACCATATATTTT. It translates as CASGDSGNTIYF.